These 23 T cell receptor beta chains came from one sample sequenced in a study of blood T cell repertoires in COVID-19. Assay: immunoSEQ multiplex PCR; the TCRdb copy retains only in-frame clones and omits some. The sample holds a few hundred thousand clones, about 89% seen once. Sequenced input: peripheral blood. The receptors were gathered from a woman between 25 and 40 years old with COVID-19, enrolled during active disease.

For this clone: The sample holds other DNA sequences that translate to the same CDR3. This rearrangement joins TRBV2 to TRBJ2-7, with D tentatively TRBD2 (6 bases). Trimming took 6 bases from V and 0 from J, leaving 6 bases between them. CDR1 is SNHLY, CDR2 FYNNEI, per germline. The CDR3 runs to 12 residues. CDR3 bases: TGTGCCAGCAGGGAGGGCTCCTACGAGCAGTACTTC. As protein: CASREGSYEQYF.

The chain couples TRBV30 to TRBJ2-3; TRBD2 is a possible D gene (5 bases). CDR3 length: 14 residues. The ends were cut back, 0 bases at V and 5 bases at J, with 12 bases in the middle. CDR1 and CDR2 (germline): GTSNPN, SVGIG (reference sequence). CDR3: CAWSVRLAGDTQYF. The CDR3 DNA reads TGTGCCTGGAGTGTACGGCTAGCTGGAGATACGCAGTATTTT.

The chain carries TRBV5-5 and TRBJ2-7; the match to TRBD2 covers 10 bases. The germline gives CDR1 SGHKS, CDR2 YYEKEE (reference sequence). The junction had 3 bases not matched to a gene; V was cut back by 0 bases and J by 6 bases. The CDR3 has 14 residues. The chain's CDR3 is CASSLVVAGGEQYF. CDR3 bases: TGTGCCAGCAGCTTGGTGGTAGCGGGGGGCGAGCAGTACTTC.

The chain recombines TRBV2 with TRBJ1-2; 7 bases agree with TRBD1. J lost 3 bases, V lost 4 bases, and 8 bases had no gene match. Germline values: CDR1 SNHLY, CDR2 FYNNEI. This CDR3 is built from 15 residues. The CDR3 loop reads CASSGEQGIYYGYTF. DNA for the CDR3: TGTGCCAGCAGTGGGGAACAGGGGATCTACTATGGCTACACCTTC.

The J gene is TRBJ2-3, the V gene TRBV5-1; D may be TRBD1 (6 bases). The germline V gene encodes CDR1 SGHRS and CDR2 YFSETQ. The ends were cut back, 1 base at V and 0 bases at J, with 6 bases in the middle. This CDR3 comprises 14 residues. This CDR3 reads CASSLTGSTDTQYF. DNA of the CDR3: TGCGCCAGCAGCTTGACAGGGAGCACAGATACGCAGTATTTT.

This clone has a handful of counts. This sequence joins TRBV29-1 and TRBJ2-1; D is undetermined. Germline CDR1 reads SQVTM; CDR2 reads ANQGSEA. This CDR3 region has 14 residues. Trimming cost V 3 bases and J 2 bases, with 11 bases left between them. The CDR3 sequence is CSVDVQEPYNEQFF. The DNA of the CDR3 is TGCAGCGTTGATGTCCAGGAACCCTACAATGAGCAGTTCTTC.

The chain combines TRBV7-6 with TRBJ2-6; D is ambiguous. Germline V gives CDR1 SGHVS, CDR2 FNYEAQ. The CDR3 extends over 16 amino acids. The V end was cut by 0 bases, the J end by 1 base, with 7 bases between. The CDR3: CASSLASGSGANVLTF. The DNA for the CDR3 is TGTGCCAGCAGCTTAGCGTCAGGATCTGGGGCCAACGTCCTGACTTTC.

The J gene is TRBJ2-7, the V gene TRBV13; D gene uncertain. CDR1 and CDR2 (germline): PRHDT, FYEKMQ (reference sequence). V lost 1 base and J lost 1, with 5 bases in between. The CDR3 contains 13 residues. The CDR3: CASSLVQSYEQYF. CDR3 nucleotides: TGTGCCAGCAGCTTAGTACAGTCCTACGAGCAGTACTTC.

The V and J genes are TRBV24-1 and TRBJ2-5; possible D gene TRBD1, 6 bases. V was cut by 1 base and J by 2 bases, with 13 bases left in between. Germline CDR1 reads KGHDR; CDR2 reads SFDVKD. CDR3 size: 16 residues. This chain's CDR3 is CATSDFGQGKQETQYF. The CDR3 region has the DNA TGTGCCACCAGTGATTTTGGGCAGGGGAAACAAGAGACCCAGTACTTC.

This rearrangement joins TRBV7-9 to TRBJ2-7; TRBD1 aligns across 8 bases. This CDR3 is built from 16 residues. V was pared by 4 bases and J by 4 bases, with 12 bases of the junction left unmatched. The germline V gene encodes CDR1 SEHNR and CDR2 FQNEAQ (reference sequence). Written as DNA, the CDR3 is TGTGCCAGCAGCTATCCCGGGACAGGAGGGGGATACGAGCAGTACTTC. Residues: CASSYPGTGGGYEQYF.

This clone occurred once. The V and J genes are TRBV6-6 and TRBJ1-1; 7 nucleotides align to TRBD1. V lost 5 bases, J lost 1 base, and 7 bases stayed unmatched. The CDR3 is made up of 15 amino acids. Germline-derived CDR1 and CDR2 are MNHNY and SVGAGI (reference sequence). The CDR3 DNA sequence: TGTGCCAGCAGTCTAACAGGGGAGGCGAACACTGAAGCTTTCTTT. This translates into CASSLTGEANTEAFF.

The chain couples TRBV6-5 to TRBJ2-7, with D unclear. Germline V gene sequence: CDR1 MNHEY, CDR2 SVGAGI. V gave up 0 bases and J gave up 3 bases, with 6 bases separating them. The CDR3 totals 13 residues. The DNA for the CDR3 is TGTGCCAGCAGTTACTCGGCGGTCTACGAGCAGTACTTC. This codes for CASSYSAVYEQYF.

This clone was recorded only once. This chain uses TRBV5-1 with TRBJ2-7, with D tentatively TRBD2 (6 bases). The CDR3 loop spans 13 amino acids. Germline V lookup: CDR1 SGHRS, CDR2 YFSETQ. V was shortened by 2 bases and J by 6 bases, with 12 bases between the two germline ends. The CDR3 spells CASSLSLALEQYF. The CDR3 nucleotides read TGCGCCAGCAGCTTATCACTAGCCCTCGAGCAGTACTTC.

J is TRBJ2-1 and V is TRBV11-3; maybe TRBD1 (5 bases). The CDR3 runs 16 residues. The V end lost 5 bases, the J end lost 9 bases, and 23 bases lay between the germline ends. The germline V gene encodes CDR1 SGHNT and CDR2 YENEEA. The CDR3 spells CASSINPLGQDSEQFF. In DNA, the CDR3 is TGTGCCAGCAGCATTAATCCCCTGGGTCAAGACAGTGAGCAGTTCTTC.

V is TRBV28 and J is TRBJ1-2; 8 bases fit TRBD1. Trimming cost V 8 bases and J 6 bases; bases outside gene matches: 11. The CDR3 runs to 14 residues. Germline assignment: CDR1 MDHEN and CDR2 SYDVKM. The CDR3 DNA is TGTGCCAGCCCTCCGACGGACAGGGAGAATGGCTACACCTTC. It codes for CASPPTDRENGYTF.

V gene TRBV28 combines with J gene TRBJ1-5; D may be TRBD1 (5 bases). This CDR3 contains 16 residues. Trimming took off 6 bases at V and 1 base at J, with 16 bases between the two ends. The germline gives CDR1 MDHEN, CDR2 SYDVKM. CDR3 bases: TGTGCCAGCAGCCGACCTACAGGTTACAGCAATCAGCCCCAGCATTTT. Protein product: CASSRPTGYSNQPQHF.

The chain combines TRBV18 with TRBJ1-6, with 7 bases lining up with TRBD1. The CDR3 extends over 14 amino acids. Germline trimming cut 3 bases from V and 7 bases from J; bases unmatched to any gene: 3. CDR1 KGHSH and CDR2 LQKENI come from the germline V gene. Here the CDR3 DNA reads TGTGCCAGCTCACCGGGGACAGCCAATTCACCCCTCCACTTT. This sequence encodes CASSPGTANSPLHF.

In this sample, this clone turned up a few times. The chain joins TRBV4-1 to TRBJ1-2, with D uncertain. The CDR3 runs to 16 residues. Germline-derived CDR1 and CDR2 are MGHRA and YSYEKL. Trimming removed 1 base from V and 4 bases from J, with 16 bases in between. CDR3 DNA: TGCGCCAGCAGCCAAGCGATGTCACGGAGGGTCTATGGCTACACCTTC. It encodes CASSQAMSRRVYGYTF.

The genes are TRBV28 and TRBJ2-7; D might be TRBD1 (6 bases). Trimming removed 6 bases from V and 0 bases from J, with 15 bases in between. This CDR3 has 15 residues. CDR1 is MDHEN and CDR2 is SYDVKM in the germline V gene. The CDR3 nucleotides are TGTGCCAGCAGCCCGAACAGGGCGGGCTCCTACGAGCAGTACTTC. Its protein product is CASSPNRAGSYEQYF.

The chain has TRBV30 and TRBJ1-4; the match to TRBD1 covers 7 bases. V lost 2 bases, J lost 0 bases, and 0 bases stayed unmatched. Germline V gene lookup returns CDR1 GTSNPN and CDR2 SVGIG (reference sequence). The CDR3 contains 14 residues. The CDR3 DNA is TGTGCCTGGAGTACAGGGGCAACTAATGAAAAACTGTTTTTT. This translates into CAWSTGATNEKLFF.

This clone was counted a single time. The J gene is TRBJ2-7, the V gene TRBV19; D is possibly TRBD2 (6 bases). The CDR3 is 13 amino acids. Trimming removed 9 bases at V and 0 bases at J, with 12 bases between. The germline gives CDR1 LNHDA, CDR2 SQIVND (reference sequence). The CDR3, as DNA: TGTGCCAGCCGGGACTCTAGCTCCTACGAGCAGTACTTC. Translation: CASRDSSSYEQYF.

This rearrangement joins TRBV5-5 to TRBJ1-1, with 11 bases identical to TRBD1. Germline V lookup: CDR1 SGHKS, CDR2 YYEKEE (reference sequence). Losses at the gene ends were 0 bases for V and 6 bases for J; bases not matched to a gene: 4. The CDR3 loop spans 15 amino acids. CDR3 DNA: TGTGCCAGCAGCTTGGCCGGACAGGGGGCATCTGAAGCTTTCTTT. Protein: CASSLAGQGASEAFF.

The gene calls are TRBV5-1 and TRBJ2-3; TRBD1 aligns across 10 bases. In germline, CDR1 is SGHRS, CDR2 YFSETQ. The ends lost 4 bases at V and 6 bases at J; junction bases unmatched: 5. There are 14 residues in the CDR3. In nucleotides, the CDR3 is TGCGCCAGCAGCGTGACAGGGGGCAGGGATACGCAGTATTTT. The encoded protein is CASSVTGGRDTQYF.